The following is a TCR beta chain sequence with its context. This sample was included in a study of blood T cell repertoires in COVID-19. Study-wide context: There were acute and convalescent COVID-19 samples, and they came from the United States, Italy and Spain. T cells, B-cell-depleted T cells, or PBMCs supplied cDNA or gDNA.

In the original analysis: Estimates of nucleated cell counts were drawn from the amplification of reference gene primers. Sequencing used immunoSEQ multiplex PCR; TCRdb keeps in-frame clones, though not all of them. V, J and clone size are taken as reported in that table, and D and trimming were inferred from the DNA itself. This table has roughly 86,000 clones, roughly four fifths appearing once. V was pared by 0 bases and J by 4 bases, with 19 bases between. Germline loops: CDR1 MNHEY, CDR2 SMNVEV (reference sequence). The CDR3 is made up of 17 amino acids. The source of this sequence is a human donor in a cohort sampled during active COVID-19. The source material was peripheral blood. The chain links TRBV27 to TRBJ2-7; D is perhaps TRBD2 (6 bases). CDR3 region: CASSLSSGGTMLYEQYF. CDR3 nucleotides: TGTGCCAGCAGTTTATCTTCCGGAGGGACCATGTTGTACGAGCAGTACTTC.